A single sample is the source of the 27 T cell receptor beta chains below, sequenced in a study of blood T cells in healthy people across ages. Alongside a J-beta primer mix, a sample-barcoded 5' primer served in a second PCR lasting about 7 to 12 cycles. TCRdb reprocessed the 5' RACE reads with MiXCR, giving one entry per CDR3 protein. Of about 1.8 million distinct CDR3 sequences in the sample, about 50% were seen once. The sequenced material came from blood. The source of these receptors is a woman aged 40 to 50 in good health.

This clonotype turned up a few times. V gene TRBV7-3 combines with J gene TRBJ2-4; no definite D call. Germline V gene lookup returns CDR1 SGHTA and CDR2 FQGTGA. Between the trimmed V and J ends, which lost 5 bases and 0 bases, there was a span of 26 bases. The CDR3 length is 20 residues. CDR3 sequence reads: CASSHPPRLGHRLAKNIQYF. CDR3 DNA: TGTGCCAGCAGCCACCCCCCCCGGCTGGGTCACAGACTAGCCAAAAACATTCAGTACTTC. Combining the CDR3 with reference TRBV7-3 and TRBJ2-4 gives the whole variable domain GAGVSQTPSNKVTEKGKYVELRCDPISGHTALYWYRQSLGQGPEFLIYFQGTGAADDSGLPNDRFFAVRPEGSVSTLKIQRTERGDSAVYLCASSHPPRLGHRLAKNIQYFGAGTRLSVL.

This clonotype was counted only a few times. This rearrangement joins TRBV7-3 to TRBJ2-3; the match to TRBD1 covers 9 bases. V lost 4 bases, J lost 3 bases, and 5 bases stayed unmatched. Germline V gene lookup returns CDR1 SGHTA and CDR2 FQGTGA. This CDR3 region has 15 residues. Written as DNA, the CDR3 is TGTGCCAGCAGCTCCGGACAGGGGAATACAGATACGCAGTATTTT. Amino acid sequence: CASSSGQGNTDTQYF. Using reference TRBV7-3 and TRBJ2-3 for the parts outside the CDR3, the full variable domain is GAGVSQTPSNKVTEKGKYVELRCDPISGHTALYWYRQSLGQGPEFLIYFQGTGAADDSGLPNDRFFAVRPEGSVSTLKIQRTERGDSAVYLCASSSGQGNTDTQYFGPGTRLTVL.

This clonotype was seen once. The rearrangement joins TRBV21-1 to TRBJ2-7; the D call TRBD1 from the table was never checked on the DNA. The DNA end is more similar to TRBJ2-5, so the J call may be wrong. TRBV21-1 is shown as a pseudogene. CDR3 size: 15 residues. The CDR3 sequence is CASSKPCGLWETQYF. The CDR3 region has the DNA TGTGCCAGCAGCAAGCCCTGCGGGTTGTGGGAGACCCAGTACTTC.

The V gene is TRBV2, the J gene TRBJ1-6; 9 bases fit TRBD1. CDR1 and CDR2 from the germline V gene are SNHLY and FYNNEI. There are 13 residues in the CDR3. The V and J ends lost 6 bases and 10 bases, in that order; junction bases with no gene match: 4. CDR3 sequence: CASRETGGSPLHF. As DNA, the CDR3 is TGTGCCAGCAGGGAAACAGGGGGCTCACCCCTCCACTTT.

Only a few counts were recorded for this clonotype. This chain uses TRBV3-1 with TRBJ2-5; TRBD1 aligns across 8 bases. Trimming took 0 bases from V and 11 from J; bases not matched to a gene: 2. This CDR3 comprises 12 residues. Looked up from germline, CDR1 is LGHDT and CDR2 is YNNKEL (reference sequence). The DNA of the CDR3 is TGTGCCAGCAGCCAAGAACAGGGGGAGCAGTACTTC. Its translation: CASSQEQGEQYF.

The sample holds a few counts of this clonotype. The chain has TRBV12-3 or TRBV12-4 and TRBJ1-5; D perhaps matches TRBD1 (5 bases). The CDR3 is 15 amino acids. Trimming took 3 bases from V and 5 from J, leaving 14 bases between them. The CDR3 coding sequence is TGTGCCAGCAGTTTCCTCGAGGGGTCGGATCAGCCCCAGCATTTT. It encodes CASSFLEGSDQPQHF.

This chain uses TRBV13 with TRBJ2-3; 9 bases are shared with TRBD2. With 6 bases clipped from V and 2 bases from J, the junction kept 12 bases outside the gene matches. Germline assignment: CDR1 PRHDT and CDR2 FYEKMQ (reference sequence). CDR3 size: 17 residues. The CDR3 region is CASRTRGGAPHTDTQYF. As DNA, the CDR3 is TGTGCCAGCAGGACGCGGGGGGGAGCCCCTCACACAGATACGCAGTATTTT.

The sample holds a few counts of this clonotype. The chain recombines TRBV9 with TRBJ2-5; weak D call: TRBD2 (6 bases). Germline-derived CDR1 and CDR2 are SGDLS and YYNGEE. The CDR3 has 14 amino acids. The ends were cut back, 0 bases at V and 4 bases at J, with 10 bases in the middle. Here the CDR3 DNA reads TGTGCCAGCAGCGTAGGTCGGGGAGGAGAGACCCAGTACTTC. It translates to CASSVGRGGETQYF.

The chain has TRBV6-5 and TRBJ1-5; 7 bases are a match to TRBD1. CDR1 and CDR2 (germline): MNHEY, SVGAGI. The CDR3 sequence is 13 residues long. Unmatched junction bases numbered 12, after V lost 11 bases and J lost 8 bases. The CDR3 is CASSGGLQKPQHF. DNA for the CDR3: TGTGCCTCCTCAGGGGGGCTCCAGAAGCCCCAGCATTTT.

CDR3 sequence (DNA): TGTGCCAGCAGGTACGGGACAGGGGCCTACAATGAGCAGTTCTTC. As protein: CASRYGTGAYNEQFF. The chain recombines TRBV7-2 with TRBJ2-1; TRBD1 matches at 10 bases. The V and J ends lost 6 bases and 2 bases, in that order; junction bases with no gene match: 4. The CDR3 runs to 15 residues. Germline CDR1 SGHTA, CDR2 FQGNSA.

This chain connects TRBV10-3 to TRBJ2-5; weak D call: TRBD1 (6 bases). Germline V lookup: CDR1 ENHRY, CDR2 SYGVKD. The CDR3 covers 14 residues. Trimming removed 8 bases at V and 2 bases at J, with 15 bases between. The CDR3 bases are TGTGCCATCGGGGAGACGGACAGACAAGAGACCCAGTACTTC. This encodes CAIGETDRQETQYF.

The CDR3 DNA follows: TGCAGTGCTAGGGAAACTAATCGAGCGGGCACAGATACGCAGTATTTT. Its protein is CSARETNRAGTDTQYF. The V call is TRBV20-1, the J call TRBJ2-3; D is possibly TRBD2 (5 bases). CDR3 size: 16 residues. Trimming pared 3 bases from V and 1 base from J, leaving 17 bases between. CDR1 is DFQATT, CDR2 SNEGSKA, per germline (reference sequence).

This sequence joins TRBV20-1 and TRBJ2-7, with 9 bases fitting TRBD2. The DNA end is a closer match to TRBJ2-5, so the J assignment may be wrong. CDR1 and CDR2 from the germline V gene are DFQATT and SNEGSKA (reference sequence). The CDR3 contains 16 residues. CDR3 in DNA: TGCAGTGCTAGTATGGCTCGCGGGGGGGTTGGAGAGACCCAGTACTTC. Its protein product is CSASMARGGVGETQYF.

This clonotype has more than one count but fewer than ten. This CDR3 is CSASTGQGNYGYTF. CDR3 DNA: TGCAGTGCTAGCACAGGACAGGGCAACTATGGCTACACCTTC. The chain joins TRBV20-1 to TRBJ1-2; 8 nucleotides match TRBD1. Per germline, CDR1 DFQATT and CDR2 SNEGSKA (reference sequence). The CDR3 extends over 14 amino acids. V lost 3 bases and J lost 2; bases outside the gene matches: 5.

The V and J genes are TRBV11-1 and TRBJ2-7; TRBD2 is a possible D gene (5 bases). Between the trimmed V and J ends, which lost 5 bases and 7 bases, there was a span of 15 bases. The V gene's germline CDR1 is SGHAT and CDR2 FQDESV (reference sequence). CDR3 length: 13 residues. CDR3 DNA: TGTGCCAGCAGCGCCGGAGAGGGCAATGAGCAGTACTTC. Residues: CASSAGEGNEQYF.

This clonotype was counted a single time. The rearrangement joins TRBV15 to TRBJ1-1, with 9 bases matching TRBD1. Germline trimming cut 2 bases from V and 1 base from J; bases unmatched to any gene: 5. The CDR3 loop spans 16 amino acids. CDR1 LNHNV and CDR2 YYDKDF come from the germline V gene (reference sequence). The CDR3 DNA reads TGTGCCACCAGCAGACACAGGGGGCTCGAGAACACTGAAGCTTTCTTT. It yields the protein CATSRHRGLENTEAFF.

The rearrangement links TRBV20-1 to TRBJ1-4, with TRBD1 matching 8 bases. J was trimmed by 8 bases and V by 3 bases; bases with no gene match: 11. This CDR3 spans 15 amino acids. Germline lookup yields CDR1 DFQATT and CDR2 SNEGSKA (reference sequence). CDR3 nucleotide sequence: TGCAGTGCTAGCCCCCTGACAGGGGTTATCGAAAAACTGTTTTTT. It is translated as CSASPLTGVIEKLFF.

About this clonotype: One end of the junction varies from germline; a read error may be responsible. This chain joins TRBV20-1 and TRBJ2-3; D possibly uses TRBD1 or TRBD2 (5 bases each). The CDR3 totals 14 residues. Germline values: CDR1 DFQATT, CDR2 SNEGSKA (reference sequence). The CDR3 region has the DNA TGCAGTGCCGCCCAAGGGACGGCAACAGACACGCAGTATTTT. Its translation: CSAAQGTATDTQYF.

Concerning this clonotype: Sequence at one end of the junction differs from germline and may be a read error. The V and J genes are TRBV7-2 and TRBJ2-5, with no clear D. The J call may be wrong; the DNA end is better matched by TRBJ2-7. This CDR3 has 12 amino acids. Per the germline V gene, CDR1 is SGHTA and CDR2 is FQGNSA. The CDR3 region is CDSSLDPYEQYF. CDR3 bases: TGTGACAGCAGCTTGGACCCGTACGAGCAGTACTTC.

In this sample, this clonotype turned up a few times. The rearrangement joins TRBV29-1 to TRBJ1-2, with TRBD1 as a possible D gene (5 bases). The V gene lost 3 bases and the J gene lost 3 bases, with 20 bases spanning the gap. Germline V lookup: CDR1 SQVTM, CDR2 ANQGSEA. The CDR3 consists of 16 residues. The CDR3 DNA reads TGCAGCGTTGAGGTGTCTTCGGGACTGACACACTATGGCTACACCTTC. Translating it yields CSVEVSSGLTHYGYTF. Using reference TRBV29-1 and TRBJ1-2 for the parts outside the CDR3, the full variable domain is SAVISQKPSRDICQRGTSLTIQCQVDSQVTMMFWYRQQPGQSLTLIATANQGSEATYESGFVIDKFPISRPNLTFSTLTVSNMSPEDSSIYLCSVEVSSGLTHYGYTFGSGTRLTVV.

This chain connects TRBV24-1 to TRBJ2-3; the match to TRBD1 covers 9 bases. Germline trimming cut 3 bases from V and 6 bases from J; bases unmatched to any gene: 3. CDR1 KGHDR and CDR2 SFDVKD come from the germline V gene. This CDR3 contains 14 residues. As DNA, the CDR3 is TGTGCCACCAGTGATCTGGACAGGGGCGATACGCAGTATTTT. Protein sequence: CATSDLDRGDTQYF.

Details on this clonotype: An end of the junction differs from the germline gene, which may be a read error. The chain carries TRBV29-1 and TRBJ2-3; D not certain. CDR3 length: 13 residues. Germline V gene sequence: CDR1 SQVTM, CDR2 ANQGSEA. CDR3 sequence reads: CGVRGRATDTQYF. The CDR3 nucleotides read TGCGGCGTTCGAGGTAGAGCCACAGATACGCAGTATTTT.

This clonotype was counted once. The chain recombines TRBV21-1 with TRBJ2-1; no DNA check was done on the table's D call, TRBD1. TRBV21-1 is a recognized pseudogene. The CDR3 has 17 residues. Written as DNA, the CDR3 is TGTGCCAGCAGCCCGCGCCGAGGAGAGACTGCCAACAATGAGCAGTTCTTC. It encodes CASSPRRGETANNEQFF.

The CDR3 nucleotides read TGTGCCAGCAGCCACGACTCTTCGGGGGGAAGCACAGATACGCAGTATTTT. Translation gives CASSHDSSGGSTDTQYF. The V gene is TRBV13, the J gene TRBJ2-3, with 7 bases matching TRBD2. This CDR3 spans 17 amino acids. CDR1 and CDR2 (germline): PRHDT, FYEKMQ (reference sequence). Trimming cost V 5 bases and J 0 bases; bases outside gene matches: 11.

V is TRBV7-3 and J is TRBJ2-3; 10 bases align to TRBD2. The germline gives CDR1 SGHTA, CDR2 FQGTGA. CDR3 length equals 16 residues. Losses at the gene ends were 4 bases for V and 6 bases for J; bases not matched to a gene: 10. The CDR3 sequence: CASSSLAGASRDTQYF. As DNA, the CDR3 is TGTGCCAGCAGCTCTCTAGCGGGGGCCTCGCGGGATACGCAGTATTTT.

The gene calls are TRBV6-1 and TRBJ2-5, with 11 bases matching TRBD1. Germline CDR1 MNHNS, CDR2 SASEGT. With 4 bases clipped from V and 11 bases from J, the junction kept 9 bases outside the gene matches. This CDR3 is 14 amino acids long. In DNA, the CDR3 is TGTGCCAGCAGTGTCAGTTCGGGACAGGGGGAGCAGTACTTC. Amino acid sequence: CASSVSSGQGEQYF.

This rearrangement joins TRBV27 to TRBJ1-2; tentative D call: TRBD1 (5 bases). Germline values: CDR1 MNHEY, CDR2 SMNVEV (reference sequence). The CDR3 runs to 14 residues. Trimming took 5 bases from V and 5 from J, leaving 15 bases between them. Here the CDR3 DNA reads TGTGCCAGCAGTGATGCGCCAGGGTTGTATGGCTACACCTTC. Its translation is CASSDAPGLYGYTF.